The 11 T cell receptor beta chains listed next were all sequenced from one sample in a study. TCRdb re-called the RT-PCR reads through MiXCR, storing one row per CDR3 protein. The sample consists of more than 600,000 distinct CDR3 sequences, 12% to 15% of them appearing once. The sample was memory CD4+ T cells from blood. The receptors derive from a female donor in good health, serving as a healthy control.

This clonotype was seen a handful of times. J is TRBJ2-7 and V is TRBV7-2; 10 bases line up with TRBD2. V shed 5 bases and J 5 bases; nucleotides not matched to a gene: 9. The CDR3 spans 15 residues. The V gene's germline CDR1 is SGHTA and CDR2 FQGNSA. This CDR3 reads CASSRGPSGRDEQYF. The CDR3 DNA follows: TGTGCCAGCAGCCGGGGGCCTAGCGGGAGAGACGAGCAGTACTTC.

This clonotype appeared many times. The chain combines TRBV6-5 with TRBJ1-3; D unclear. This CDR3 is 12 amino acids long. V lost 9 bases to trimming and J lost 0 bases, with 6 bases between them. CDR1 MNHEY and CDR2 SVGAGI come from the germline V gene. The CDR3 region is CASQSSGNTIYF. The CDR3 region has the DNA TGTGCCAGTCAGAGCTCTGGAAACACCATATATTTT.

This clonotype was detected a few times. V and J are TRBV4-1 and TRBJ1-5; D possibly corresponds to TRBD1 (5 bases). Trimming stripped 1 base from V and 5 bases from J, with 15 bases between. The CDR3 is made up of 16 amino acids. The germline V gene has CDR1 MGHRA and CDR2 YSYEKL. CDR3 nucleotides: TGCGCCAGCAGCCAAGTTGGGGCGACTTTTGATCAGCCCCAGCATTTT. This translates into CASSQVGATFDQPQHF.

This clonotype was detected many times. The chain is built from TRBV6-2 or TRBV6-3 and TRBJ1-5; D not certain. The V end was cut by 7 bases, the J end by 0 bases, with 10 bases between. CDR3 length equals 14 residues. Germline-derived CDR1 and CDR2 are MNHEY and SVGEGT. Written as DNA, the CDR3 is TGTGCCAGCATGGATTATTATAGCAATCAGCCCCAGCATTTT. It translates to CASMDYYSNQPQHF.

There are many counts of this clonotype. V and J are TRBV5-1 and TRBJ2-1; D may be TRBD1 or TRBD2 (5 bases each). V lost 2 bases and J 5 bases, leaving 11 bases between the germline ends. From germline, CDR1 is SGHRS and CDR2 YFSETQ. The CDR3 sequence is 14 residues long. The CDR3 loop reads CASSFGTEDNEQFF. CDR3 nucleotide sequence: TGCGCCAGCAGCTTTGGGACGGAAGACAATGAGCAGTTCTTC.

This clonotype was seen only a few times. CDR3 coding DNA: TGTGCCAGCAGCTTAGATGCTTTTTCGGATACGCAGTATTTT. It yields the protein CASSLDAFSDTQYF. V and J are TRBV11-2 and TRBJ2-3; D not certain. Germline lookup yields CDR1 SGHAT and CDR2 FQNNGV. CDR3 length equals 14 residues. Trimming took off 0 bases at V and 6 bases at J, with 10 bases between the two ends.

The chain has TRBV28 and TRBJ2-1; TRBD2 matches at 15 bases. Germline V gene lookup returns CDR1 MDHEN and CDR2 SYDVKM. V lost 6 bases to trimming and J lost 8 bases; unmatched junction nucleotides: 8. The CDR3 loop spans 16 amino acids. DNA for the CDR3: TGTGCCAGCAGGCGCGGACTAGCGGGAGGGCCGCATGAGCAGTTCTTC. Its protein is CASRRGLAGGPHEQFF.

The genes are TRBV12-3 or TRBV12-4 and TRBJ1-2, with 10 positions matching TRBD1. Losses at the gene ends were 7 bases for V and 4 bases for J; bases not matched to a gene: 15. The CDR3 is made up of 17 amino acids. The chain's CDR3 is CASTTKTGGGVSYGYTF. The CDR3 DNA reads TGTGCCAGCACTACGAAGACAGGGGGCGGAGTTTCCTATGGCTACACCTTC.

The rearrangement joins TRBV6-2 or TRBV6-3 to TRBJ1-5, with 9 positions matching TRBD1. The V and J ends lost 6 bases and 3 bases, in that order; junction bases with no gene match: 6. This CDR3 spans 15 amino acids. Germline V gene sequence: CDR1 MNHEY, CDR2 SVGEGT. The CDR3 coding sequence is TGTGCCAGCAGATCAAGGACAGGGGACAATCAGCCCCAGCATTTT. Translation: CASRSRTGDNQPQHF.

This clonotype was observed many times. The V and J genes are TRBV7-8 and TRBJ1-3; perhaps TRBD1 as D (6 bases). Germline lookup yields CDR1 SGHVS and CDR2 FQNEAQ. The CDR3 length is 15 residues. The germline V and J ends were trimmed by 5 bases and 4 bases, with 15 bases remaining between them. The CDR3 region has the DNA TGTGCCAGCAGCATCCCAGGGGCGCGGGGAAACACCATATATTTT. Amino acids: CASSIPGARGNTIYF.

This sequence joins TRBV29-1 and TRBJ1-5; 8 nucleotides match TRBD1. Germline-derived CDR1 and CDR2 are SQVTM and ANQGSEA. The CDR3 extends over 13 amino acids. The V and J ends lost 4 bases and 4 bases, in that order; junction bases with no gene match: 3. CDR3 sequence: CSVGGQANQPQHF. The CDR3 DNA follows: TGCAGCGTTGGGGGACAGGCGAATCAGCCCCAGCATTTT.